This T cell receptor beta chain comes out of a study of shared clonotypes between healthy human individuals. Across the study: The study drew on a couple of women and three men aged 18 to 49 as donors.

Each subset's genomic DNA was shared equally among a number of immunoSEQ plates. Here immunoSEQ multiplex PCR was the method, and the copy in TCRdb shows in-frame clones only, minus some. The sample records a few million clones, around 90% being singletons. Germline V lookup: CDR1 ENHRY, CDR2 SYGVKD. J gave up 1 base and V 8 bases, and 2 bases lay outside the gene matches. The CDR3 consists of 12 residues. This receptor was identified in a man between 18 and 29 years old in good health. The chain links TRBV10-3 to TRBJ2-7, with 7 bases fitting TRBD2. Sample: naive CD4+ T cells sorted from blood. Stated subset: CD45RA+ positively selected. CDR3 DNA: TGTGCCATCCGGGGGGAGTCCTACGAGCAGTACTTC. Its protein is CAIRGESYEQYF.